This TCR beta chain comes out of a study of regulatory T cells in long-lasting Graves disease. Study-wide results and caveats: Shared public clonotypes totalled about 2,800 in persistent patients, compared with 966 in new patients. Persistent disease showed a preference for TRBV28, TRBJ1-2 and TRBJ2-5. Less diverse TCR repertoires were seen in persistent Graves' patients than in newly diagnosed ones.

The V end was cut by 3 bases, the J end by 4 bases, with 9 bases between. CDR1 DFQATT and CDR2 SNEGSKA come from the germline V gene (reference sequence). The CDR3 extends over 13 amino acids. For TCR beta, libraries came from iRepertoire HTBI primers and Arm-PCR of CDR3 regions. MiXCR, run by TCRdb on the multiplex PCR reads, gives a single entry per CDR3 protein. The sample lists some 560,000 distinct CDR3 sequences; around 16% were seen once. Noted time point: newly diagnosed GD, antithyroid drugs for less than 3 months. Following extraction of RNA from PBMCs, that RNA was used to make the TCR library. This clonotype was picked up a small number of times. Antigen: not known. In addition, the sample was reused for a study of T cells in Graves' hyperthyroidism and ophthalmopathy. That work states: Using the HTBI primer set, a first-round RT-PCR was run on the TCR CDR3.

This sequence was found in a woman aged 35-65 years with Graves disease. Sequenced here: peripheral blood mononuclear cells (PBMCs), sampled at new diagnosis, from a patient treated with antithyroid drugs. J is TRBJ2-2 and V is TRBV20-1; D gene uncertain. CDR3 in DNA: TGCAGTGCTAGCGATCGGGTCACCGGGGAGCTGTTTTTT. It codes for CSASDRVTGELFF.